In this sample, the clone carrying this TCR beta chain turned up many times. The source of the sample is a study of read filtering for tumor transcriptome and immune sequencing. Whole-study context: RNA-seq yielded only about 85 to 1273 TCR reads, IR-seq about 4.05 to 11 million.

The CDR3 has 14 residues. V lost 3 bases, J lost 4 bases, and 16 bases lay in between. Germline values: CDR1 DFQATT, CDR2 SNEGSKA (reference sequence). The library was built from around 380 ng RNA with molecular barcoded adaptors for alpha/delta and beta/gamma chains. TCRdb redid the calling of the reads with MiXCR, one entry per CDR3 protein. The data show approximately 140,000 distinct CDR3 sequences, approximately 13% seen once. The source material was a population of CD138-negative cells sorted from bone marrow. This receptor was identified in a donor at least 40 years old with multiple myeloma. The chain joins TRBV20-1 to TRBJ2-7, with a possible D match to TRBD2 (6 bases). Written as DNA, the CDR3 is TGCAGTGCTAGGCCCAAAGCGGGCCCTTACGAGCAGTACTTC. As protein: CSARPKAGPYEQYF.